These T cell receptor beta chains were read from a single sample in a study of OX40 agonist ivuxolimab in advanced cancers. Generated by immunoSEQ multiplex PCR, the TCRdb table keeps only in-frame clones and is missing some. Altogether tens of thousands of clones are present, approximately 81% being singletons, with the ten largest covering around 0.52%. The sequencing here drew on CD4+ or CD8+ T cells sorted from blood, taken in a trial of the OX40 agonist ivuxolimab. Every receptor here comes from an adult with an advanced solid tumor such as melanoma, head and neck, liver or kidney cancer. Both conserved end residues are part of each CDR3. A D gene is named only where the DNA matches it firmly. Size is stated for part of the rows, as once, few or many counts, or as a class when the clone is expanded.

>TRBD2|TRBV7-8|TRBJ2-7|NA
TGTGCCAGCAGCACCCTAGCGGGAGTCAGAGAGCAGTACTTC
CASSTLAGVREQYF
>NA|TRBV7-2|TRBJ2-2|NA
TGTGCCAGCAGCTTATCAGTCGGGGAGCTGTTTTTT
CASSLSVGELFF
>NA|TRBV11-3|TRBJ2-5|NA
TGTGCCAGCAGCGTGGGACTCCAAGAGACCCAGTACTTC
CASSVGLQETQYF
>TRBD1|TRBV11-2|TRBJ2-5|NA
TGTGCCAGCAGCGGGAACAGGGGGGAAGAGACCCAGTACTTC
CASSGNRGEETQYF
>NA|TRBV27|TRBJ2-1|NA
TGTGCCAGCAGTTTAATCTGGGACTCCTACAATGAGCAGTTCTTC
CASSLIWDSYNEQFF
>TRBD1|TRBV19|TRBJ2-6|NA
TGTGCCAGTAGTGCCCCGGGACAGGGGGCCGCTGGGGCCAACGTCCTGACTTTC
CASSAPGQGAAGANVLTF
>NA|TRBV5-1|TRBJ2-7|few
TGCGCCAGCAGACCCCCCGGGCAACCTCCCTACGAGCAGTACTTC
CASRPPGQPPYEQYF
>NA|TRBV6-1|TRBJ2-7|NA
TGTGCCAGCAGACTAGAGAACATCTACGAGCAGTACTTC
CASRLENIYEQYF
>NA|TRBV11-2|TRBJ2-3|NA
TGTGCCAGCAGCTTAGAGTACCTCGAACATACGCAGTATTTT
CASSLEYLEHTQYF
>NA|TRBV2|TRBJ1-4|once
TGTGCCAGCAGTGAAGGGCCGAATGAAAAACTGTTTTTT
CASSEGPNEKLFF
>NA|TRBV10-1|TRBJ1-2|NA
TGCGCCAGCAGTGAAAAAAGGGGGGACGGCTACACCTTC
CASSEKRGDGYTF
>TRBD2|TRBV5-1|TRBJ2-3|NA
TGCGCCAGCAGCTTGGCTAGCGGGAGAACAGATACGCAGTATTTT
CASSLASGRTDTQYF
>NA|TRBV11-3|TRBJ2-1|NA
TGTGCCAGCAGCGGCGGTTCCTACAATGAGCAGTTCTTC
CASSGGSYNEQFF
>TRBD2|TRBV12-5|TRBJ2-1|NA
TGTGCTAGTGGTTTGGGGGGCCTGCCGGGAGCGGGGTCCTACAATGAGCAGTTCTTC
CASGLGGLPGAGSYNEQFF
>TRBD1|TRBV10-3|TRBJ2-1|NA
TGTGCCATCAGTGAGTCGTGGGGGCAGGGGGCGGCCAAGGAAATCGATGAGCAGTTCTTC
CAISESWGQGAAKEIDEQFF
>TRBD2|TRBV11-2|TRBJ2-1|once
TGTGCCAGCAGCCTGAACCCCCCTAGCGGGCTACCCCAGGAGCAGTTCTTC
CASSLNPPSGLPQEQFF
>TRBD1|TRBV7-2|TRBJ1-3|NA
TGTGCCAGCAGCTCCTCACAGGGGGCCTCTGGAAACACCATATATTTT
CASSSSQGASGNTIYF
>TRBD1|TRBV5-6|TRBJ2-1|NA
TGTGCCAGCAGCTCTCTTGGGACAGGGGAATACAATGAGCAGTTCTTC
CASSSLGTGEYNEQFF
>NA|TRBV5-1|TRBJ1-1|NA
TGCGCCAGCAGCTTCGGGGGAAACACTGAAGCTTTCTTT
CASSFGGNTEAFF
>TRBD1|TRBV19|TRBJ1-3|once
TGTGCCAGTAGTAAACAGGGGGCCATCACTGGAAACACCATATATTTT
CASSKQGAITGNTIYF
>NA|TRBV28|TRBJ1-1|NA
TGTGCCAGCGGAACGGGGAACACTGAAGCTTTCTTT
CASGTGNTEAFF
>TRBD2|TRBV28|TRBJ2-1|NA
TGTGCCAGCAGCCCTTCTAGCGGGAGTTCCTACAATGAGCAGTTCTTC
CASSPSSGSSYNEQFF
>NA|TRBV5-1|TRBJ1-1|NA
TGCGCCAGCAGCTGGTGGGACGGGAACACTGAAGCTTTCTTT
CASSWWDGNTEAFF
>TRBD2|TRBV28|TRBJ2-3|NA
TGTGCCAGCAGTTTACCGGCGACTAGCGGGAGCTCTGGGTATTTT
CASSLPATSGSSGYF
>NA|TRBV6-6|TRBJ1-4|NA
TGTGCCAGCAGATCGACTGGATCAAATGAAAAACTGTTTTTT
CASRSTGSNEKLFF